Listed below are T cell receptor beta chains from one sample, sequenced in a study of shared clonotypes between healthy human individuals. Repertoires were generated with immunoSEQ multiplex PCR, while TCRdb's copy carries only in-frame clones and drops some. The sample comprises about 530,000 clones, almost 97% of which are singletons, and 0.055% to 0.075% rests with the top ten. The specimen was naive CD4+ T cells sorted from blood. The receptors were gathered from a woman aged 30 to 39 in good health. The CDR3 runs from the conserved cysteine through the conserved F or W. The order of the fields is V gene, J gene, D gene, clone size, CDR3 protein, CDR3 DNA. D genes are given only for firm matches. Rows give clone size only sometimes, using once, few, many, or a class for an expanded clone.

TRBV6-6	TRBJ1-6	NA	NA	CASGGLSDNSPLHF	TGTGCCAGCGGAGGCCTCAGTGATAATTCACCCCTCCACTTT
TRBV28	TRBJ2-7	NA	NA	CASSLDGGVYEQYF	TGTGCCAGCAGTTTAGACGGGGGTGTCTACGAGCAGTACTTC
TRBV10-3	TRBJ2-7	NA	NA	CAIGVSSSYEQYF	TGTGCCATCGGCGTAAGCAGCTCCTACGAGCAGTACTTC
TRBV27	TRBJ1-2	NA	once	CASSRSKGYTF	TGTGCCAGCAGCCGCTCCAAGGGCTACACCTTC
TRBV5-4	TRBJ2-7	NA	NA	CASSSARGTYEQYF	TGTGCCAGCAGCAGCGCCCGGGGAACCTACGAGCAGTACTTC
TRBV6-6	TRBJ2-3	NA	NA	CASSYSPRLLDTQYF	TGTGCCAGCAGTTACTCCCCGCGGCTGTTAGATACGCAGTATTTT
TRBV19	TRBJ2-2	NA	NA	CASSVILDTGELFF	TGTGCCAGTAGTGTGATTTTGGACACCGGGGAGCTGTTTTTT
TRBV7-6	TRBJ2-1	NA	NA	CASSLASSNNEQFF	TGTGCCAGCAGCTTGGCTAGCAGTAACAATGAGCAGTTCTTC
TRBV28	TRBJ2-7	NA	NA	CASSVVSTGTYEQYF	TGTGCCAGCAGTGTAGTTTCGACGGGGACCTACGAGCAGTACTTC
TRBV7-9	TRBJ1-5	NA	NA	CASSLALGQPQHF	TGTGCCAGCAGCTTAGCTTTGGGTCAGCCCCAGCATTTT
TRBV29-1	TRBJ2-7	NA	NA	CSVEEGKVEGEQYF	TGCAGCGTTGAGGAGGGGAAGGTGGAGGGCGAGCAGTACTTC
TRBV10-3	TRBJ2-7	NA	NA	CAISERQASSYEQYF	TGTGCCATCAGTGAGAGACAGGCTTCCTCCTACGAGCAGTACTTC
TRBV27	TRBJ2-6	NA	NA	CASTGSGANVLTF	TGTGCCAGCACAGGGTCTGGGGCCAACGTCCTGACTTTC
TRBV4-2	TRBJ2-7	TRBD2	NA	CASSQDFTAGAGEQYF	TGTGCCAGCAGCCAAGATTTTACGGCGGGAGCAGGCGAGCAGTACTTC
TRBV15	TRBJ2-1	TRBD2	NA	CATSLNSGPGYNEQFF	TGTGCCACCAGCTTAAATAGCGGGCCTGGGTACAATGAGCAGTTCTTC
TRBV10-2	TRBJ2-3	NA	NA	CASTVGDTQYF	TGCGCCAGCACCGTGGGAGATACGCAGTATTTT
TRBV20-1	TRBJ1-5	NA	NA	CSARGRQPQHF	TGCAGTGCTAGAGGACGTCAGCCCCAGCATTTT
TRBV7-9	TRBJ2-7	NA	NA	CASSLGSGNSYEQYF	TGTGCCAGCAGCTTAGGGTCGGGGAACTCCTACGAGCAGTACTTC
TRBV19	TRBJ2-1	TRBD1	NA	CASSGLPGQGGNEQFF	TGTGCCAGTAGTGGATTACCGGGACAGGGAGGCAATGAGCAGTTCTTC
TRBV28	TRBJ1-2	NA	NA	CASKGGADYGYTF	TGTGCCAGCAAAGGGGGGGCGGACTATGGCTACACCTTC
TRBV18	TRBJ1-2	NA	once	CASSPPQGYYGYTF	TGTGCCAGCTCACCACCACAGGGCTACTATGGCTACACCTTC
TRBV11-2	TRBJ2-7	NA	NA	CASSLGGRYEQYF	TGTGCCAGCAGCTTAGGGGGACGCTACGAGCAGTACTTC
TRBV28	TRBJ1-4	TRBD1	NA	CASRGGGQGNEKLFF	TGTGCCAGCAGGGGAGGGGGACAGGGTAATGAAAAACTGTTTTTT
TRBV6-5	TRBJ1-1	NA	NA	CASSSTPQNTEAFF	TGTGCCAGCAGTTCGACACCTCAGAACACTGAAGCTTTCTTT
TRBV6-6	TRBJ2-1	NA	NA	CASTRLDPDEQFF	TGTGCCAGCACCCGACTTGACCCCGATGAGCAGTTCTTC
TRBV2	TRBJ1-5	TRBD1	NA	CASSTTGGGSQPQHF	TGTGCCAGCAGCACGACAGGGGGGGGAAGTCAGCCCCAGCATTTT
TRBV10-1	TRBJ2-2	NA	NA	CASGTLETGELFF	TGCGCCAGCGGGACTCTGGAAACCGGGGAGCTGTTTTTT
TRBV18	TRBJ2-5	NA	NA	CASSPGDLETQYF	TGTGCCAGCTCTCCAGGGGATCTGGAGACCCAGTACTTC
TRBV9	TRBJ1-2	NA	NA	CASSGTIGYTF	TGTGCCAGCAGCGGGACGATAGGCTACACCTTC
TRBV5-1	TRBJ2-7	NA	NA	CASSLYVDSPGEQYF	TGCGCCAGCAGCTTGTATGTCGACTCTCCGGGGGAGCAGTACTTC
TRBV5-1	TRBJ1-2	NA	NA	CASSPAWGAQYGYTF	TGCGCCAGCAGCCCGGCGTGGGGGGCGCAATATGGCTACACCTTC
TRBV7-7	TRBJ2-7	NA	NA	CASSLGAAMTYEQYF	TGTGCCAGCAGCTTAGGGGCGGCGATGACCTACGAGCAGTACTTC
TRBV7-7	TRBJ2-1	TRBD1	NA	CASSLGTGDEQFF	TGTGCCAGCAGCTTAGGGACAGGGGATGAGCAGTTCTTC
TRBV9	TRBJ2-4	TRBD2	NA	CASSALAGETQGGIQYF	TGTGCCAGCAGCGCCCTAGCGGGTGAAACCCAGGGTGGCATTCAGTACTTC
TRBV7-9	TRBJ1-4	TRBD1	once	CASSETGGATNEKLFF	TGTGCCAGCAGCGAAACAGGGGGCGCAACTAATGAAAAACTGTTTTTT
TRBV9	TRBJ2-3	TRBD2	NA	CASSPRTSLGTDTQYF	TGTGCCAGCAGCCCACGGACTAGTCTGGGCACAGATACGCAGTATTTT
TRBV29-1	TRBJ2-5	NA	NA	CSVEDLPVQETQYF	TGCAGCGTTGAAGATCTTCCAGTACAAGAGACCCAGTACTTC